The 7 T cell receptor beta chains in this list originate from one sample, sequenced in a study of cytomegalovirus exposure and HLA in healthy donors. PCR employed 60 Vbeta and 13 Jbeta primers. Clones were read by immunoSEQ multiplex PCR, and TCRdb kept only the in-frame ones, dropping some. The sample records around 100,000 clones, around 80% being singletons. Input material: PBMCs. Source of these receptors: a man aged 25-45 years in good health and CMV-seropositive.

This rearrangement joins TRBV7-3 to TRBJ2-5, with 9 bases that match TRBD2. CDR3 size: 15 residues. The germline CDR1 and CDR2 sequences are SGHTA and FQGTGA. Trimming took 1 base from V and 5 from J; bases not matched to a gene: 5. The CDR3 here is CASSLNGGGAETQYF. The CDR3 bases are TGTGCCAGCAGCTTAAATGGCGGGGGGGCGGAGACCCAGTACTTC. Full variable domain (missing parts from reference TRBV7-3 and TRBJ2-5): GAGVSQTPSNKVTEKGKYVELRCDPISGHTALYWYRQSLGQGPEFLIYFQGTGAADDSGLPNDRFFAVRPEGSVSTLKIQRTERGDSAVYLCASSLNGGGAETQYFGPGTRLLVL.

V gene TRBV5-1 combines with J gene TRBJ2-5, with TRBD1 identical over 11 bases. This CDR3 has 15 residues. Per the germline V gene, CDR1 is SGHRS and CDR2 is YFSETQ. V was clipped by 3 bases and J by 4 bases; unmatched bases: 5. The CDR3 DNA reads TGCGCCAGCAGCTGGACGGGACAGGGGGGAGAGACCCAGTACTTC. Its translation is CASSWTGQGGETQYF.

A note on this clone: Its ends do not fully match the called genes, so a read error is possible. The CDR3 coding sequence is TGTGCCGGCAGTGAGACAGTATACGAGCAGTACTTC. It is translated as CAGSETVYEQYF. This chain links TRBV6-1 with TRBJ2-7; the D gene is possibly TRBD1 (5 bases). This CDR3 region has 12 residues. Germline CDR1 MNHNS, CDR2 SASEGT.

The rearrangement joins TRBV11-2 to TRBJ2-2, with a tentative D call TRBD1 (5 bases). The CDR3 spans 14 residues. Germline assignment: CDR1 SGHAT and CDR2 FQNNGV. V was clipped by 4 bases and J by 6 bases, with 12 bases between them. The CDR3: CASSSLRVAGELFF. The DNA for the CDR3 is TGTGCCAGCAGCTCCCTCAGGGTGGCCGGGGAGCTGTTTTTT.

The V gene is TRBV5-1, the J gene TRBJ2-6; 8 positions match TRBD1. V dropped 5 bases and J dropped 3; count of bases not matched to a gene: 7. This CDR3 spans 16 amino acids. In germline, CDR1 is SGHRS, CDR2 YFSETQ. The CDR3 protein is CASSFQGASGANVLTF. The CDR3 nucleotides are TGCGCCAGCAGTTTCCAGGGGGCGAGTGGGGCCAACGTCCTGACTTTC.

The chain carries TRBV11-2 and TRBJ1-3; D remains unclear. CDR3 length equals 12 residues. Trimming stripped 3 bases from V and 4 bases from J, with 4 bases between. Germline V CDR1 and CDR2: SGHAT, FQNNGV. For the CDR3, the DNA is TGTGCCAGCAGCTTCTCCGGAAACACCATATATTTT. Encoded protein: CASSFSGNTIYF.

V and J are TRBV18 and TRBJ2-4; 7 bases line up with TRBD1. CDR1 is KGHSH and CDR2 is LQKENI in the germline V gene. V trimming: 2 bases; J trimming: 7 bases; junction bases outside the gene matches: 2. This CDR3 has 13 amino acids. The CDR3 sequence is CASSPGTDNIQYF. The CDR3 region has the DNA TGTGCCAGCTCACCAGGGACAGACAACATTCAGTACTTC.